The 7 T cell receptor beta chains presented below share a single source sample, sequenced in a study of patients and donors after allogeneic stem cell transplantation. Each CDR3 protein is one row after TCRdb ran MiXCR on the RT-PCR reads. This table holds about 150,000 distinct CDR3 sequences, roughly 22% found once. Sequencing was performed on blood, either unsorted or a sorted T cell fraction (not recorded which). Receptors were obtained from a human donor who was either an allogeneic HSCT recipient or a stem cell or donor lymphocyte infusion donor (not recorded which). It is not recorded whose cells these are; they may come from a transplant donor.

This clonotype showed up just a few times. The chain joins TRBV3-1 to TRBJ1-5; 7 bases match TRBD1. After removal of 3 bases from V and 9 bases from J, the junction contained 8 bases not matched to a gene. CDR1 and CDR2 from the germline V gene are LGHDT and YNNKEL (reference sequence). CDR3 length: 14 residues. The CDR3 sequence is CASSQGRGSTPQHF. CDR3 sequence (DNA): TGTGCCAGCAGCCAGGGCAGGGGGTCGACGCCCCAGCATTTT.

V and J are TRBV7-2 and TRBJ2-6; no clear D gene. Looked up from germline, CDR1 is SGHTA and CDR2 is FQGNSA. This CDR3 spans 15 amino acids. Deletions cut 11 bases from V and 0 bases from J, with 14 bases between. In DNA form, the CDR3 reads TGTGCCGATAGTCTCTCTAGCTCTGGGGCCAACGTCCTGACTTTC. Residues: CADSLSSSGANVLTF.

The J gene is TRBJ1-1, the V gene TRBV30; 9 positions agree with TRBD1. This CDR3 is 15 amino acids long. The germline V gene has CDR1 GTSNPN and CDR2 SVGIG (reference sequence). Germline trimming cut 1 base from V and 5 bases from J; bases unmatched to any gene: 8. As DNA, the CDR3 is TGTGCCTGGAGTGCCGGGACAGGGAGGAGGACTGAAGCTTTCTTT. This translates into CAWSAGTGRRTEAFF.

V gene TRBV2 combines with J gene TRBJ2-7; TRBD1 agrees at 7 bases. The CDR3 is made up of 13 amino acids. Germline trimming cut 7 bases from V and 2 bases from J; bases unmatched to any gene: 5. Germline CDR1 SNHLY, CDR2 FYNNEI. The DNA for the CDR3 is TGTGCCAGCATTAGGGGGCCCACCTACGAGCAGTACTTC. This sequence encodes CASIRGPTYEQYF.

This clonotype was observed a handful of times. The chain recombines TRBV5-5 with TRBJ1-2; 9 bases match TRBD1. The trim removed 3 bases at V and 5 bases at J, leaving 8 bases unmatched. Germline CDR1 reads SGHKS; CDR2 reads YYEKEE (reference sequence). The CDR3 loop spans 15 amino acids. This chain's CDR3 is CASSSVPTGGYGYTF. The CDR3 DNA reads as TGTGCCAGCAGCTCGGTCCCGACAGGGGGTTATGGCTACACCTTC.

V gene TRBV6-2 or TRBV6-3 combines with J gene TRBJ2-7, with D maybe TRBD1 (6 bases). CDR1 and CDR2 from the germline V gene are MNHEY and SVGEGT. V lost 4 bases and J lost 5, with 18 bases in between. This CDR3 spans 15 amino acids. CDR3 loop: CASSSIISGVHEQYF. As DNA, the CDR3 is TGTGCCAGCAGTTCGATAATATCAGGGGTACACGAGCAGTACTTC.

The V call is TRBV12-3 or TRBV12-4, the J call TRBJ2-1, with 7 bases matching TRBD2. The length of the CDR3 is 15 residues. Losses at the gene ends were 5 bases for V and 4 bases for J; bases not matched to a gene: 8. For the CDR3, the DNA is TGTGCCAGCAGTCCTCGGGACTACCAATACAATGAGCAGTTCTTC. This encodes CASSPRDYQYNEQFF.